Below, one TCR beta chain is given with its context. Its antigen remains unidentified. This entry is derived from a study of cytomegalovirus exposure and HLA in healthy donors. Turning to the study itself: Around 200 million T cells yielded approximately 100 million unique TCR beta sequences, as an earlier analysis found. An early data release held around 80 million unique TCRs from HLA-typed donors. Broader study findings: The investigators catalogued 150 to 200 TCR beta chains as cytomegalovirus-associated. Reports showed the classifier diagnosing cytomegalovirus status with high specificity and sensitivity.

The study ran its PCR with 60 Vbeta and 13 Jbeta primers. TCRdb keeps only in-frame clones here, not all; method: immunoSEQ multiplex PCR. There are around 34,000 clones in the sample, with about 1.9% held by the top ten. Germline CDR1 and CDR2: LNHDA and SQIVND (reference sequence). This CDR3 spans 14 amino acids. The J segment lost 2 bases and the V segment lost 8 bases, leaving 5 bases of the junction unmatched. The material sequenced was PBMCs. This chain joins TRBV19 and TRBJ1-1; 10 nucleotides match TRBD1. This TCR was sampled from a woman in her thirties or forties in good health and CMV-seropositive. The CDR3 here is CASGRDRGNTEAFF. In DNA, the CDR3 is TGTGCCAGTGGGAGGGACAGGGGAAACACTGAAGCTTTCTTT.